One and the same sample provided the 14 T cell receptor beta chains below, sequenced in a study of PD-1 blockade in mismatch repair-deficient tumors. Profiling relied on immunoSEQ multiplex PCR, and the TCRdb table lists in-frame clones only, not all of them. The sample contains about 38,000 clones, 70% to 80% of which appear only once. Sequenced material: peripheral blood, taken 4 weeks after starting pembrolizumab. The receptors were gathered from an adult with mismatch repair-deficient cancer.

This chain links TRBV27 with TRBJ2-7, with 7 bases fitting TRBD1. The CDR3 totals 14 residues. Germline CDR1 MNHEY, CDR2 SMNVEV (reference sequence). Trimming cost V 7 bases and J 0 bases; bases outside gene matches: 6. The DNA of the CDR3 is TGTGCCAGCAAACGGGACAGCCTCTCCTACGAGCAGTACTTC. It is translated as CASKRDSLSYEQYF.

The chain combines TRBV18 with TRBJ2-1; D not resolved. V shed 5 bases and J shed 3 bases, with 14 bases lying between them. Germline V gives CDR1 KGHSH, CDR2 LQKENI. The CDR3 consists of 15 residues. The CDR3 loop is CASSFQDPSYNEQFF. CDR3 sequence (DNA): TGTGCCAGCTCATTTCAGGATCCGAGCTACAATGAGCAGTTCTTC.

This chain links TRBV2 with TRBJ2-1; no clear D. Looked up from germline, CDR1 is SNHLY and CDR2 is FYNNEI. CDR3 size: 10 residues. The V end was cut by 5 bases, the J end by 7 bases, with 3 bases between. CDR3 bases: TGTGCCAGCAGTAGAAATGAGCAGTTCTTC. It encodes CASSRNEQFF.

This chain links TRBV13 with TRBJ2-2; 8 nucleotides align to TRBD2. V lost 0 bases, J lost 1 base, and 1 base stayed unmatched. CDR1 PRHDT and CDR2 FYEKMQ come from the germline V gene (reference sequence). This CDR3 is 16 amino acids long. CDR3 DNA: TGTGCCAGCAGCTTAGGAGCGGGAGAGAACACCGGGGAGCTGTTTTTT. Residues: CASSLGAGENTGELFF.

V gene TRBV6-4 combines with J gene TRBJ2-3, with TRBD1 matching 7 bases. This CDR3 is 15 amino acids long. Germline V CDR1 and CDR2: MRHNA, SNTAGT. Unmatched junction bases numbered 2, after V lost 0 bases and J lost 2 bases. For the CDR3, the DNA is TGTGCCAGCAGTGACTCGACAGGGCACACAGATACGCAGTATTTT. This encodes CASSDSTGHTDTQYF.

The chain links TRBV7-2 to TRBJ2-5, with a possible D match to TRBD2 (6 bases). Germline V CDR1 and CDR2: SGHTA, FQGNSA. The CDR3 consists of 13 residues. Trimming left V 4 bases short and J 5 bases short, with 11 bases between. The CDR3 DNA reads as TGTGCCAGCAGCTCTTATCGGGGGGAGACCCAGTACTTC. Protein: CASSSYRGETQYF.

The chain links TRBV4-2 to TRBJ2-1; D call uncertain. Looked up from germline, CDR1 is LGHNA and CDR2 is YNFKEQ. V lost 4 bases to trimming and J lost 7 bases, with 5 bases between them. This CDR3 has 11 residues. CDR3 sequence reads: CASSLGNEQFF. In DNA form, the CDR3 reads TGTGCCAGCAGCCTCGGGAATGAGCAGTTCTTC.

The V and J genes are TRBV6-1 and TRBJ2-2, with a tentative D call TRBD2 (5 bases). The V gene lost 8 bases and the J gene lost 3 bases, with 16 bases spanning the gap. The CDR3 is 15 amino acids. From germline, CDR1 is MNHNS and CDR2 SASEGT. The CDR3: CASRKGASDTGELFF. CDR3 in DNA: TGTGCCAGCCGGAAGGGAGCATCTGACACCGGGGAGCTGTTTTTT.

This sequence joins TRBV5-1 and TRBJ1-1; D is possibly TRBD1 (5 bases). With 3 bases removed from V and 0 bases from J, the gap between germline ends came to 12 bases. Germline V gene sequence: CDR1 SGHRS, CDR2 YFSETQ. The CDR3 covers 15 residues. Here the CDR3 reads CASSSPGLVNTEAFF. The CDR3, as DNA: TGCGCCAGCAGCTCTCCGGGACTCGTGAACACTGAAGCTTTCTTT.

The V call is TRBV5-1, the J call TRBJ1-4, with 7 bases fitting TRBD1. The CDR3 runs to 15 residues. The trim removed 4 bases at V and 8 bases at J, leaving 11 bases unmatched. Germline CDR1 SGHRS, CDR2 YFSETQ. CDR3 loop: CASSTSQGMEEKLFF. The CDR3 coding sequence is TGCGCCAGCAGCACTTCACAGGGGATGGAGGAAAAACTGTTTTTT.

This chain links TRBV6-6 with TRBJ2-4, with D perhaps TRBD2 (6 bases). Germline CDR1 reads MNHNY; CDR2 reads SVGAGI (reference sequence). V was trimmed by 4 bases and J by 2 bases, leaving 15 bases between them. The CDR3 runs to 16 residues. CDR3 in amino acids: CASSSDPGLPKNIQYF. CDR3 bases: TGTGCCAGCAGTTCTGACCCGGGACTTCCCAAAAACATTCAGTACTTC.

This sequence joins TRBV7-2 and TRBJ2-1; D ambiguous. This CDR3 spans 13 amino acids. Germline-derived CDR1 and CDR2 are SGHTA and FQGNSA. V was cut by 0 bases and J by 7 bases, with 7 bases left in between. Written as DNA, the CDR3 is TGTGCCAGCAGCTTAGCGTGGAAAAATGAGCAGTTCTTC. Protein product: CASSLAWKNEQFF.

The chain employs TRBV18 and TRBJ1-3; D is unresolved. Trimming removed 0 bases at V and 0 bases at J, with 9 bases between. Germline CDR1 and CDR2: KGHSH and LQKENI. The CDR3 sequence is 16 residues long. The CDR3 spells CASSPPNPLSGNTIYF. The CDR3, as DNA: TGTGCCAGCTCACCACCGAACCCGCTCTCTGGAAACACCATATATTTT. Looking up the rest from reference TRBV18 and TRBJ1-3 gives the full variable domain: NAGVMQNPRHLVRRRGQEARLRCSPMKGHSHVYWYRQLPEEGLKFMVYLQKENIIDESGMPKERFSAEFPKEGPSILRIQQVVRGDSAAYFCASSPPNPLSGNTIYFGEGSWLTVV.

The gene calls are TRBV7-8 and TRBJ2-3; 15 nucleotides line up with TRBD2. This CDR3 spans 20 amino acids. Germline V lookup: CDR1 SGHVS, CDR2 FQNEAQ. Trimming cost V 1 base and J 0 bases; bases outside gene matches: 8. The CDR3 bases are TGTGCCAGCAGCTTAGTGGGACTAGCGGGAGGAATCGCTAGCACAGATACGCAGTATTTT. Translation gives CASSLVGLAGGIASTDTQYF.